This T cell receptor (beta chain) was identified in a study of T cells after yellow fever vaccination (dated by TCRdb to between 2018 and 2021). For context, the study as a whole: Libraries from fractions with low cell numbers were prepared with the SMART-Seq v4 Ultra Low Input RNA kit. To follow T-cell clones before and after both primary and booster YFV17D yellow fever vaccination, bulk TCR alpha and beta repertoires underwent longitudinal sequencing. Two healthy male donors, one aged 18 to 30 and one aged 30 to 40 years, made up the cohort. Blood samples were taken at several timepoints before and after primary and secondary immunization, and bulk PBMC replicates and cell subsets were isolated. What the authors observed across the whole study: Most clones expanded after primary vaccination were re-detected after the booster (96% of CD4 and approximately 88% of CD8), suggesting broad memory maintenance. Because abundant contaminating clonotypes from the bulk population could be contained in FACS-sorted repertoires, computational filtering was required. Compared with the primary T-cell response, the secondary T-cell response was faster but weaker, reaching its peak on day 5 rather than on day 15. The study included only a couple of donors, which limits how far the findings can be generalized. A small fraction of clonotypes appeared in both the CD4 and CD8 compartments, likely as a result of convergent recombination.

The sequencing machine was an Illumina NovaSeq 6000. Synthesis of TCR cDNA relied on 5'RACE template switching, a step that introduced a universal primer site along with unique molecular identifiers. Priming of cDNA synthesis was performed from both the TCR alpha and TCR beta constant segments. Libraries were amplified in two PCR steps, with sample barcodes and sequencing adapters added in the second step. Sequencing of the libraries was done on either Illumina HiSeq 2500 (2x100 bp) or NovaSeq (2x150 bp). In the paper's pipeline: MIGEC handled demultiplexing of reads and collapsing into UMI consensus sequences, while MiXCR performed V(D)J alignment. Clonotypes responding to the vaccine were identified with edgeR on replicate PBMC samples, with the criteria of FDR below 0.01 and a log2 fold change above 5 up to day 15. Each bulk clonotype received a CD4 or CD8 identity based on whether the sequenced CD4 or CD8 repertoire contained that clonotype at higher abundance. TCRdb's own reprocessing of the public reads used fastp at Q25 and MiXCR and kept productive beta chains. Rows matching on CDR3 protein sequence are summarized as one entry with the most common DNA and genes. These V and J calls derive from TCRdb rather than the authors' analysis. Recorded for this sample are some 120,000 distinct CDR3 sequences; more than 7.5% of them occurred a single time. Of the sample, 40% falls within the top ten clones.

CDR1 SEHNR and CDR2 FQNEAQ were looked up in the germline V gene (reference sequence). The germline V and J ends show losses of 1 base and 3 bases respectively, and no gene match explains 3 bases of the junction. From the cysteine up to the phenylalanine, the CDR3 has a length of 15 residues. The entry retains the CDR3 DNA only, 45 bases that are in frame from base 1. Per the publication, the treatment or condition label means: live attenuated yellow fever vaccine strain. PBMCs were isolated from peripheral blood using a standard Ficoll-Paque protocol. Dynabeads CD4 and CD8 positive selection kits were used to isolate the CD4 and CD8 T-cell fractions. TriZol was used to extract RNA from bulk PBMCs, from CD4 and CD8 fractions, and from dextramer-positive and dextramer-negative fractions. Note on this clonotype: Its antigen remains undetermined. Per-base qualities were not stored, and no clone one base away is much larger.

This specimen was CD8+ T cells sorted from PBMCs, taken on the day of the yellow fever booster vaccination. The TCR was taken from a man younger than 35 who received the YFV17D yellow fever vaccine. The chain is assembled from TRBV7-9 and TRBJ1-1; 9 central nucleotides agree with TRBD1. The sequence in DNA is TGTGCCAGCAGCTTAGGAAGACAGGGGGACACTGAAGCTTTCTTT. This codes for CASSLGRQGDTEAFF.